The T cell receptor (beta chain) under discussion was sequenced for a study of cytomegalovirus exposure and HLA in healthy donors. Primers included in the PCR were 60 Vbeta and 13 Jbeta primers. Using immunoSEQ multiplex PCR, the repertoire was profiled, and TCRdb retains in-frame clones only, with some absent. This sample yields more than 90,000 clones, of which about 80% are seen a single time; about 7% belongs to the top ten. Study-wide points: Presence/absence analysis assumed near-uniform sequencing depth across donors.

Details on this clone: No antigen is known for it.

Germline loops: CDR1 SGHVS, CDR2 FQNEAQ. This CDR3 has 13 residues. V was clipped by 7 bases and J by 2 bases, with 12 bases between them. The sample consisted of PBMCs. This receptor was obtained from a middle-aged man in good health and CMV-seropositive. The chain couples TRBV7-8 to TRBJ2-7; tentatively, D is TRBD1 (6 bases). This CDR3 reads CASNQGPAYEQYF. The CDR3, as DNA: TGTGCCAGCAACCAGGGGCCGGCCTACGAGCAGTACTTC.